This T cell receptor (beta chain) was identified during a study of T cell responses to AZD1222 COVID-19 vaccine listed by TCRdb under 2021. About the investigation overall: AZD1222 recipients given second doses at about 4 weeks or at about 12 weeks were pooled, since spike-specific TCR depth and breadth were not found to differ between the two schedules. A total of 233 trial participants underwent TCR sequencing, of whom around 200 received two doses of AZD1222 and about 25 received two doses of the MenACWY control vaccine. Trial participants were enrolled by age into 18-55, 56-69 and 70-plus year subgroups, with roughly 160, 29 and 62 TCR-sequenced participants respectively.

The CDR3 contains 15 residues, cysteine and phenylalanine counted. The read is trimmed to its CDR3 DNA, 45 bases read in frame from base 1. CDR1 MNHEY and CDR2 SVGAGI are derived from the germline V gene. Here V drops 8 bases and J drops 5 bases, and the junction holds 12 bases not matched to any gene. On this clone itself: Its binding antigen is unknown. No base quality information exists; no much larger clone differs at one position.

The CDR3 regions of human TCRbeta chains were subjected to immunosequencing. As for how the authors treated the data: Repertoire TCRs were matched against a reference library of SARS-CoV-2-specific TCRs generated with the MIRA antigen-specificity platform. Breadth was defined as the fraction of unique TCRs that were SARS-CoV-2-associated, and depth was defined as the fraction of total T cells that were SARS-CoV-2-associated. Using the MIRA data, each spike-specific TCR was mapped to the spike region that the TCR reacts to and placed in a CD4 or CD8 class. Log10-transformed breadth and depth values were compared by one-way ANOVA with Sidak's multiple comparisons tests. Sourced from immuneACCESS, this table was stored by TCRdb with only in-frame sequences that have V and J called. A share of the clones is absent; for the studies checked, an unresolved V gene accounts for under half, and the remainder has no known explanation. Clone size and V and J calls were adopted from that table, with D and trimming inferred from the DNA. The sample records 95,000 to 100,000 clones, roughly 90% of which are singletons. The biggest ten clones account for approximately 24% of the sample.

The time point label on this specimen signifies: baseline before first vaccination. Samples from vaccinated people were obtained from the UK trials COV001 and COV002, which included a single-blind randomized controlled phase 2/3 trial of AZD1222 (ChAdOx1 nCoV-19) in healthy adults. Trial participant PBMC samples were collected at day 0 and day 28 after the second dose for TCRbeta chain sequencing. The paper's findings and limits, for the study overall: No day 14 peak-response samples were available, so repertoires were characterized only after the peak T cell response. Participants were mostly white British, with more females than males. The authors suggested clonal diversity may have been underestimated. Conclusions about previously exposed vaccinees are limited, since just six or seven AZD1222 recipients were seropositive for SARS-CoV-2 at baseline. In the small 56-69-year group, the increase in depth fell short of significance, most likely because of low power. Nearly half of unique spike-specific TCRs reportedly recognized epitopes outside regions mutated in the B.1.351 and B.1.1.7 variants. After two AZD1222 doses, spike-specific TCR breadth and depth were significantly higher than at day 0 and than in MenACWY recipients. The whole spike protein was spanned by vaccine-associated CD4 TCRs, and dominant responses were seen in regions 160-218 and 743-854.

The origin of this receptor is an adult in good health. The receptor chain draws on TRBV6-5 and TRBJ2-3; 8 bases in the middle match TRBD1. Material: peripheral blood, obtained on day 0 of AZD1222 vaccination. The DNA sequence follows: TGTGCCAGCGGGAACCTTCAGGGGGCCGGAGATACGCAGTATTTT. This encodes CASGNLQGAGDTQYF.